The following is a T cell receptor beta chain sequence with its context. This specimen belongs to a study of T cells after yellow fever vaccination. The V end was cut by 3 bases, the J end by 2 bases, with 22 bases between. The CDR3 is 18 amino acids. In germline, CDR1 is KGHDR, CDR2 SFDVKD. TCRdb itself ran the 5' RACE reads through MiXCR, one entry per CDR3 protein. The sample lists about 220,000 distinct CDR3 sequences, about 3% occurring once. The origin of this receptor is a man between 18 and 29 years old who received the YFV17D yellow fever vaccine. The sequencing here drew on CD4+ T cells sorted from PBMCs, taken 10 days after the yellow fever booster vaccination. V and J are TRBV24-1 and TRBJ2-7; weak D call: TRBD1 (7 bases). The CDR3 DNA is TGTGCCACCAGTGATGCCCCGCGGGGACAGCCGGGGCCCTACGAGCAGTACTTC. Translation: CATSDAPRGQPGPYEQYF.